This T cell receptor (beta chain) was retrieved from a study of blood T cell repertoires in COVID-19. For the study at large: Samples representing acute and convalescent COVID-19 were sourced from the United States, Italy and Spain. PBMCs, B-cell-depleted T cells, or T cells were the source of the cDNA or gDNA that made up the material.

Germline CDR1 and CDR2: SGHDT and YYEEEE. The length of the CDR3 is 14 residues. Trimming took off 4 bases at V and 4 bases at J, with 12 bases between the two ends. Per the authors' pipeline: Amplification of reference gene primers was used by the study to estimate nucleated cell counts. Generated by immunoSEQ multiplex PCR, the TCRdb table keeps only in-frame clones and is missing some. The V and J calls and clone size come from that table; D and trimming were worked out from the DNA. The table records fewer than 250,000 clones, around 86% of them present only once. Across about two dozen US areas, participants ranged in age from about 18 to 90 years.

The TCR sequence derives from a woman between 45 and 60 years old with acute COVID-19. The chain links TRBV5-6 to TRBJ1-5; the D gene is possibly TRBD1 (6 bases). The specimen sequenced was PBMCs or T cells enriched from blood (not recorded which). This CDR3 is CASSKGVSNQPQHF. The CDR3 DNA follows: TGTGCCAGCAGCAAGGGGGTATCAAATCAGCCCCAGCATTTT.